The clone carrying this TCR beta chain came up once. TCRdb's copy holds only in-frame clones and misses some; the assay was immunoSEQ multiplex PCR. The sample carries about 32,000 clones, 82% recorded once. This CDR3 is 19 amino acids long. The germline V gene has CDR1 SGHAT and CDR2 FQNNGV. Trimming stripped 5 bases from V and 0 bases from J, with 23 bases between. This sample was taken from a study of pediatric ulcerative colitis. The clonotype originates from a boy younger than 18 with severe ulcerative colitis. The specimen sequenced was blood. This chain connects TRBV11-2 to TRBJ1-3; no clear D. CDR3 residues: CASSPRIQQHASSGNTIYF. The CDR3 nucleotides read TGTGCCAGCAGCCCTCGCATACAACAGCATGCGAGCTCTGGAAACACCATATATTTT. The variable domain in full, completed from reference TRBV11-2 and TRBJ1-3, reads EAGVAQSPRYKIIEKRQSVAFWCNPISGHATLYWYQQILGQGPKLLIQFQNNGVVDDSQLPKDRFSAERLKGVDSTLKIQPAKLEDSAVYLCASSPRIQQHASSGNTIYFGEGSWLTVV.